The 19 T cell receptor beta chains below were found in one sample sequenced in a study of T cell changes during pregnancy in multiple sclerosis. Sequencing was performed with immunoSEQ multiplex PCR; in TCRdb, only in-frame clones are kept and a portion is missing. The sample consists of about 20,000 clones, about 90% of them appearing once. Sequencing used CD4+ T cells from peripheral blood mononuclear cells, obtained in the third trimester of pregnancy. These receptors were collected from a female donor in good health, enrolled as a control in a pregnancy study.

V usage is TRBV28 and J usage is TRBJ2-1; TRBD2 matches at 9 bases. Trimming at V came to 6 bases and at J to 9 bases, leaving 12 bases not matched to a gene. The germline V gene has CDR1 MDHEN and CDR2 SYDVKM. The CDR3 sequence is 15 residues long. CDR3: CASSPFSGRRGEQFF. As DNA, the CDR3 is TGTGCCAGCAGCCCATTTAGCGGGAGAAGAGGTGAGCAGTTCTTC.

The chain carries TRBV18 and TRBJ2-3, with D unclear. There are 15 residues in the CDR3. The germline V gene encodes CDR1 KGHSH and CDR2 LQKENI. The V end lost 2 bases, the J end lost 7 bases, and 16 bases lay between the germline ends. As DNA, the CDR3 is TGTGCCAGCTCACCATTACCTGGAAGCGAGTATACGCAGTATTTT. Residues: CASSPLPGSEYTQYF.

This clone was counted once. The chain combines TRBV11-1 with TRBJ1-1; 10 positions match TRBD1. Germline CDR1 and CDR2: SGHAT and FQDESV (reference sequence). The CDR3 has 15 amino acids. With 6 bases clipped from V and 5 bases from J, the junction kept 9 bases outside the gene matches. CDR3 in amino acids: CASSIDRGLATEAFF. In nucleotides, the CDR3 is TGTGCCAGCAGTATAGACAGGGGGCTGGCAACTGAAGCTTTCTTT.

The CDR3 nucleotides are TGTGCCAGCAGCGGACAGGTCTCTGGAAACACCATATATTTT. Its protein product is CASSGQVSGNTIYF. V is TRBV7-3 and J is TRBJ1-3; 7 bases agree with TRBD1. V lost 5 bases to trimming and J lost 0 bases; unmatched junction nucleotides: 1. Germline V gene lookup returns CDR1 SGHTA and CDR2 FQGTGA. The CDR3 loop spans 14 amino acids.

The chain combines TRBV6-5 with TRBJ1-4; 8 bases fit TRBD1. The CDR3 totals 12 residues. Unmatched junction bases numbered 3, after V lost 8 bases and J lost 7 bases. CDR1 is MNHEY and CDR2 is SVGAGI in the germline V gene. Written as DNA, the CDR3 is TGTGCCAGCCGGACAGGGAGTGAAAAACTGTTTTTT. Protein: CASRTGSEKLFF.

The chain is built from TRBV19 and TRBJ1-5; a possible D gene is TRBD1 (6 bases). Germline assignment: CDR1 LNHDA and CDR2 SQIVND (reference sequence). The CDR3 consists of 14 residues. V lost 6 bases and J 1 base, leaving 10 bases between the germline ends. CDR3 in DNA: TGTGCCAGTAGATCAGGGGAGAGCAATCAGCCCCAGCATTTT. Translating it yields CASRSGESNQPQHF. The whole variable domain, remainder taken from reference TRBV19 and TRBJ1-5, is DGGITQSPKYLFRKEGQNVTLSCEQNLNHDAMYWYRQDPGQGLRLIYYSQIVNDFQKGDIAEGYSVSREKKESFPLTVTSAQKNPTAFYLCASRSGESNQPQHFGDGTRLSIL.

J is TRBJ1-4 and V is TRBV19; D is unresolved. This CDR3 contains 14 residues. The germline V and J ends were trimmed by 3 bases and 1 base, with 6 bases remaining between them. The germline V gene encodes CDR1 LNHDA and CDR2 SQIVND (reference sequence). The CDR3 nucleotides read TGTGCCAGTAGTATCGTCGGAACTAATGAAAAACTGTTTTTT. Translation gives CASSIVGTNEKLFF. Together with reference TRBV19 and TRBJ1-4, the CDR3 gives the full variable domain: DGGITQSPKYLFRKEGQNVTLSCEQNLNHDAMYWYRQDPGQGLRLIYYSQIVNDFQKGDIAEGYSVSREKKESFPLTVTSAQKNPTAFYLCASSIVGTNEKLFFGSGTQLSVL.

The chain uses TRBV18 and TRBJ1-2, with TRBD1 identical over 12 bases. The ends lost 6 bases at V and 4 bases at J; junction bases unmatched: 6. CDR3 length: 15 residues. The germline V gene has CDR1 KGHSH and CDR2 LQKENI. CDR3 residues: CASSGGTGGSYGYTF. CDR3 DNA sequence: TGTGCCAGCTCCGGCGGGACAGGGGGCAGCTATGGCTACACCTTC.

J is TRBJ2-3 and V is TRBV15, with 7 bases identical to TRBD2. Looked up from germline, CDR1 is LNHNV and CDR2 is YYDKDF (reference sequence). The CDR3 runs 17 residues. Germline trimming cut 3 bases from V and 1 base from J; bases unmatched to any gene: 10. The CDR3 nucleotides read TGTGCCACCAGCAGGGCAGGACTAGTCGTCGGCACAGATACGCAGTATTTT. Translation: CATSRAGLVVGTDTQYF. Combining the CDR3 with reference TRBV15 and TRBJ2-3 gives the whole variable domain DAMVIQNPRYQVTQFGKPVTLSCSQTLNHNVMYWYQQKSSQAPKLLFHYYDKDFNNEADTPDNFQSRRPNTSFCFLDIRSPGLGDTAMYLCATSRAGLVVGTDTQYFGPGTRLTVL.

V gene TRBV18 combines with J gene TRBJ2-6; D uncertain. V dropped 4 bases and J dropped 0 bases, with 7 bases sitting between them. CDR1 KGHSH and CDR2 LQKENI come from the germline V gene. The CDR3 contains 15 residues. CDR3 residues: CASSLPFSGANVLTF. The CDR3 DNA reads TGTGCCAGCTCACTCCCCTTCTCTGGGGCCAACGTCCTGACTTTC.

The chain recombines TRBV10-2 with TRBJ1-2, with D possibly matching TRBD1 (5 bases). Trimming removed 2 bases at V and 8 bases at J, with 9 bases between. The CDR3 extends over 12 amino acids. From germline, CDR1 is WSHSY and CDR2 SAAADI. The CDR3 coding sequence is TGCGCCAGCAGTGAGGGAGGGGAGGGCTACACCTTC. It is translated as CASSEGGEGYTF.

The CDR3 spells CASRRLAVSYEQYF. The DNA of the CDR3 is TGTGCCAGCAGGAGGCTAGCGGTTTCCTACGAGCAGTACTTC. The chain is built from TRBV27 and TRBJ2-7; 7 nucleotides match TRBD2. This CDR3 spans 14 amino acids. The V gene end was trimmed by 6 bases and the J gene end by 1 base; junction bases not matched to a gene: 6. Germline CDR1 and CDR2: MNHEY and SMNVEV (reference sequence).

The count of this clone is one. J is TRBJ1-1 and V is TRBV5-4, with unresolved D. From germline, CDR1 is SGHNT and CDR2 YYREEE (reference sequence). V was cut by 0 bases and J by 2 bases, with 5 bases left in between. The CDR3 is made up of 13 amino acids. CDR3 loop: CASSLARNTEAFF. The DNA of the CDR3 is TGTGCCAGCAGCTTGGCCAGAAACACTGAAGCTTTCTTT.

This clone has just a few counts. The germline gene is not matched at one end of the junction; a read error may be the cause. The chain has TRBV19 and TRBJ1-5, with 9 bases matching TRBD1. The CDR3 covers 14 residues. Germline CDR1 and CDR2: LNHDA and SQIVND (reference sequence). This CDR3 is CASTNTGGKQPQHF. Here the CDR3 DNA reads TGTGCCAGTACCAATACAGGGGGCAAACAGCCCCAGCATTTT.

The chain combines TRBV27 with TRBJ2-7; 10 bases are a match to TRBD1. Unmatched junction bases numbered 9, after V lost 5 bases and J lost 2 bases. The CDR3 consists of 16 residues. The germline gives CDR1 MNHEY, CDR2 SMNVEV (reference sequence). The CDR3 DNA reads TGTGCCAGCAGTATAGGCTCGGGGACAGGGGCCTACGAGCAGTACTTC. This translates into CASSIGSGTGAYEQYF.

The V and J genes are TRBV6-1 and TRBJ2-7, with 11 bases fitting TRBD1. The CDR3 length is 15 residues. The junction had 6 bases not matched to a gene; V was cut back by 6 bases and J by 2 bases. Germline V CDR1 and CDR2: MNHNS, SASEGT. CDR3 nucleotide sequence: TGTGCCAGCAGGGAGGGACAGGGGGAAACCTACGAGCAGTACTTC. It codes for CASREGQGETYEQYF.

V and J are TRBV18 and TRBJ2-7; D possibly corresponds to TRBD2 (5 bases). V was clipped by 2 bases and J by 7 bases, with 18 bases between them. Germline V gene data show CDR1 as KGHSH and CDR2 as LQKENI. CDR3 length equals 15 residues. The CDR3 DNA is TGTGCCAGCTCACCATTGTACGGGGTCGAGTCGGAGCAGTACTTC. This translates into CASSPLYGVESEQYF.

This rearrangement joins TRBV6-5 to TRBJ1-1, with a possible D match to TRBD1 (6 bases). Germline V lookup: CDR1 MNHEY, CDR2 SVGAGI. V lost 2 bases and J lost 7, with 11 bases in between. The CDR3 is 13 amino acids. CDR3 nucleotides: TGTGCCAGCAGTTACCTCGGACAGAGTGAAGCTTTCTTT. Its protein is CASSYLGQSEAFF.

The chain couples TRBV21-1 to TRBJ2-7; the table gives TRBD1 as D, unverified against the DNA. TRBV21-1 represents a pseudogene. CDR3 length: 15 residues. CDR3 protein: CASSKEGGRGNEQYF. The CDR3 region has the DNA TGTGCCAGCAGCAAAGAGGGGGGCAGGGGGAACGAGCAGTACTTC.